The 24 T cell receptor beta chains presented below share a single source sample, sequenced in a study of blood T cell repertoires in COVID-19. Sequenced by immunoSEQ multiplex PCR; TCRdb stores in-frame clones only, minus some. The sample includes some 240,000 clones, roughly 84% seen only once; the top ten take roughly 1.4%. The sequenced sample was peripheral blood. The origin of the receptors is a woman aged 40 to 55 who had recovered from COVID-19.

Only one count was recorded for this clone. The chain combines TRBV27 with TRBJ2-7; D is perhaps TRBD2 (6 bases). The length of the CDR3 is 15 residues. V shed 5 bases and J shed 7 bases, with 21 bases lying between them. Germline CDR1 MNHEY, CDR2 SMNVEV (reference sequence). CDR3 sequence reads: CASSPLTQPAGEQYF. CDR3 DNA: TGTGCCAGCAGTCCCCTAACACAACCGGCGGGGGAGCAGTACTTC.

A few counts support this clone. The chain carries TRBV7-6 and TRBJ1-4; tentative D call: TRBD1 (5 bases). V dropped 6 bases and J dropped 0 bases, with 11 bases sitting between them. Germline CDR1 is SGHVS and CDR2 is FNYEAQ. The CDR3 has 15 residues. CDR3 region: CASRPTGSTNEKLFF. The CDR3 DNA reads TGTGCCAGCAGACCTACAGGATCAACTAATGAAAAACTGTTTTTT.

The chain has TRBV5-5 and TRBJ2-1; a possible D gene is TRBD2 (5 bases). Germline CDR1 reads SGHKS; CDR2 reads YYEKEE (reference sequence). The CDR3 extends over 16 amino acids. The V end lost 0 bases, the J end lost 0 bases, and 10 bases lay between the germline ends. The CDR3 DNA sequence: TGTGCCAGCAGCTTGGAAAGAGACTACTCCTACAATGAGCAGTTCTTC. This translates into CASSLERDYSYNEQFF.

The chain carries TRBV7-2 and TRBJ2-7, with D perhaps matching TRBD2 (6 bases). V lost 0 bases and J 6 bases, leaving 12 bases between the germline ends. The CDR3 is 14 residues long. CDR1 and CDR2 (germline): SGHTA, FQGNSA. The CDR3 reads CASSLAAGTGEQYF. For the CDR3, the DNA is TGTGCCAGCAGCTTAGCAGCGGGTACAGGCGAGCAGTACTTC.

The chain carries TRBV16 and TRBJ1-4; tentatively, D is TRBD1 (6 bases). The V end lost 3 bases, the J end lost 1 base, and 9 bases lay between the germline ends. There are 15 residues in the CDR3. Germline V gives CDR1 KGHSY, CDR2 FQNENV. The CDR3 loop is CASSQPTGTNEKLFF. The CDR3 DNA sequence: TGTGCCAGCAGCCAGCCGACAGGAACTAATGAAAAACTGTTTTTT.

In regard to this clone: One end of the junction is discordant with germline, which a read error may explain. J is TRBJ1-2 and V is TRBV5-1, with D possibly matching TRBD1 (5 bases). Germline CDR1 and CDR2: SGHRS and YFSETQ. The CDR3 contains 13 residues. Written as DNA, the CDR3 is TGCGCCAGCAGGGCTGATGTGACAGATTCGTTTGACTTC. Its translation: CASRADVTDSFDF. Combining the CDR3 with reference TRBV5-1 and TRBJ1-2 gives the whole variable domain KAGVTQTPRYLIKTRGQQVTLSCSPISGHRSVSWYQQTPGQGLQFLFEYFSETQRNKGNFPGRFSGRQFSNSRSEMNVSTLELGDSALYLCASRADVTDSFDFGSGTRLTVV.

This clone was recorded only once. The rearrangement links TRBV13 to TRBJ2-1; tentative D call: TRBD2 (6 bases). CDR3 length: 16 residues. Germline lookup yields CDR1 PRHDT and CDR2 FYEKMQ (reference sequence). Trimming stripped 0 bases from V and 4 bases from J, with 13 bases between. The CDR3 sequence: CASSLGVGGVYNEQFF. The CDR3 DNA reads TGTGCCAGCAGCTTAGGGGTAGGCGGGGTTTACAATGAGCAGTTCTTC.

V gene TRBV5-4 combines with J gene TRBJ1-2; no definite D call. The CDR3 has 13 amino acids. Germline CDR1 reads SGHNT; CDR2 reads YYREEE (reference sequence). Deletions cut 3 bases from V and 3 bases from J, with 9 bases between. The CDR3 DNA reads TGTGCCAGCAGCTCAGCACGGGACTATGGCTACACCTTC. It yields the protein CASSSARDYGYTF.

The rearrangement uses TRBV13 and TRBJ1-2; D gene uncertain. This CDR3 has 13 residues. The germline CDR1 and CDR2 sequences are PRHDT and FYEKMQ (reference sequence). V lost 5 bases and J lost 7, with 14 bases in between. CDR3 region: CASSHPLASGYTF. CDR3 nucleotide sequence: TGTGCCAGCAGCCACCCCCTGGCCTCTGGCTACACCTTC.

This clone is a singleton in its sample. This chain uses TRBV9 with TRBJ2-2; TRBD1 might be the D (5 bases). Germline V gene lookup returns CDR1 SGDLS and CDR2 YYNGEE. This CDR3 spans 15 amino acids. Between the trimmed V and J ends, which lost 0 bases and 8 bases, there was a span of 14 bases. This chain's CDR3 is CASSVEGKTGGELFF. DNA of the CDR3: TGTGCCAGCAGCGTAGAGGGGAAGACCGGGGGGGAGCTGTTTTTT.

The genes are TRBV4-3 and TRBJ1-4; D possibly corresponds to TRBD1 (6 bases). In germline, CDR1 is LGHNA, CDR2 YSLEER. Trimming removed 1 base at V and 3 bases at J, with 12 bases between. The CDR3 runs to 16 residues. The CDR3 sequence is CASSQVGNRANEKLFF. Written as DNA, the CDR3 is TGCGCCAGCAGCCAAGTTGGGAACAGGGCTAATGAAAAACTGTTTTTT.

The rearrangement uses TRBV7-9 and TRBJ2-5; 7 bases are shared with TRBD1. Trimming cost V 5 bases and J 1 base; bases outside gene matches: 7. The CDR3 covers 15 residues. CDR1 is SEHNR and CDR2 is FQNEAQ in the germline V gene (reference sequence). CDR3 DNA: TGTGCCAGCAGCGCCCCGGACAGGCTCCAAGAGACCCAGTACTTC. It translates to CASSAPDRLQETQYF. Based on the CDR3 plus reference TRBV7-9 and TRBJ2-5, the full variable domain is DTGVSQNPRHKITKRGQNVTFRCDPISEHNRLYWYRQTLGQGPEFLTYFQNEAQLEKSRLLSDRFSAERPKGSFSTLEIQRTEQGDSAMYLCASSAPDRLQETQYFGPGTRLLVL.

The chain links TRBV6-5 to TRBJ1-3, with a tentative D call TRBD1 (5 bases). This CDR3 has 15 amino acids. The V end lost 6 bases, the J end lost 0 bases, and 12 bases lay between the germline ends. Germline V gene sequence: CDR1 MNHEY, CDR2 SVGAGI. CDR3 sequence: CASRQKGYSGNTIYF. CDR3 nucleotide sequence: TGTGCCAGCAGGCAAAAGGGGTACTCTGGAAACACCATATATTTT.

In its sample, this clone was seen a few times. V usage is TRBV2 and J usage is TRBJ1-6; no clear D gene. The CDR3 sequence is 12 residues long. The germline gives CDR1 SNHLY, CDR2 FYNNEI. Trimming took off 7 bases at V and 5 bases at J, with 6 bases between the two ends. The CDR3 spells CASTINNSPLHF. For the CDR3, the DNA is TGTGCCAGCACTATAAATAATTCACCCCTCCACTTT.

V usage is TRBV5-1 and J usage is TRBJ2-2, with TRBD2 identical over 8 bases. The CDR3 is 16 amino acids. V shed 4 bases and J 0 bases; nucleotides not matched to a gene: 5. Germline V gene lookup returns CDR1 SGHRS and CDR2 YFSETQ. CDR3 in DNA: TGCGCCAGCAGCCGTAGCGGGGACGCGAACACCGGGGAGCTGTTTTTT. It specifies CASSRSGDANTGELFF.

The CDR3 spells CASSLMAGPGELFF. CDR3 nucleotides: TGTGCCAGCAGCTTAATGGCAGGTCCGGGGGAGCTGTTTTTT. The genes are TRBV7-3 and TRBJ2-2; unclear D gene. The V end lost 1 base, the J end lost 8 bases, and 11 bases lay between the germline ends. Germline V lookup: CDR1 SGHTA, CDR2 FQGTGA. The CDR3 spans 14 residues.

V and J are TRBV6-4 and TRBJ2-5, with 9 positions matching TRBD1. The germline CDR1 and CDR2 sequences are MRHNA and SNTAGT. This CDR3 is built from 20 residues. Germline trimming cut 1 base from V and 0 bases from J; bases unmatched to any gene: 15. The CDR3 sequence: CASSDWLIERGQGYQETQYF. The CDR3 nucleotides are TGTGCCAGCAGTGACTGGCTAATCGAAAGGGGACAGGGTTACCAAGAGACCCAGTACTTC.

This clone was seen repeatedly, ten times or more. The genes are TRBV6-5 and TRBJ2-7, with 8 nucleotides matching TRBD2. This CDR3 has 15 residues. Germline V CDR1 and CDR2: MNHEY, SVGAGI. J was trimmed by 2 bases and V by 5 bases; bases with no gene match: 8. The CDR3: CASSPPSGGTYEQYF. The CDR3 DNA reads as TGTGCCAGCAGTCCTCCGAGCGGGGGAACCTACGAGCAGTACTTC.

The rearrangement joins TRBV7-9 to TRBJ1-2; no definite D call. This CDR3 region has 13 residues. Germline loops: CDR1 SEHNR, CDR2 FQNEAQ (reference sequence). V was clipped by 7 bases and J by 7 bases, with 16 bases between them. The CDR3 region has the DNA TGTGCCAGCACGCAGGAGGTGCGGCGTGGCTACACCTTC. Residues: CASTQEVRRGYTF.

V is TRBV6-4 and J is TRBJ2-1; D gene uncertain. V lost 6 bases and J lost 9, with 18 bases in between. This CDR3 contains 14 residues. The germline V gene encodes CDR1 MRHNA and CDR2 SNTAGT. Here the CDR3 DNA reads TGTGCCAGCAGCGCCCAGGTAGAGCCTCCTGAGCAGTTCTTC. It yields the protein CASSAQVEPPEQFF.

The chain employs TRBV28 and TRBJ1-5; maybe TRBD1 (5 bases). V was shortened by 4 bases and J by 4 bases, with 11 bases between the two germline ends. CDR1 and CDR2 from the germline V gene are MDHEN and SYDVKM. The CDR3 consists of 14 residues. Here the CDR3 reads CASSWGLSNQPQHF. CDR3 DNA: TGTGCCAGCAGTTGGGGACTCTCGAATCAGCCCCAGCATTTT.

This chain uses TRBV11-2 with TRBJ2-1, with TRBD2 matching 11 bases. The CDR3 sequence is 17 residues long. The germline V gene encodes CDR1 SGHAT and CDR2 FQNNGV. V trimming: 0 bases; J trimming: 10 bases; junction bases outside the gene matches: 11. The CDR3 reads CASSLDPLAGGGREQFF. As DNA, the CDR3 is TGTGCCAGCAGCTTAGATCCCCTAGCGGGGGGTGGAAGGGAGCAGTTCTTC. The full variable domain, completed using reference TRBV11-2 and TRBJ2-1, is EAGVAQSPRYKIIEKRQSVAFWCNPISGHATLYWYQQILGQGPKLLIQFQNNGVVDDSQLPKDRFSAERLKGVDSTLKIQPAKLEDSAVYLCASSLDPLAGGGREQFFGPGTRLTVL.

The chain has TRBV2 and TRBJ1-6; D remains ambiguous. Germline lookup yields CDR1 SNHLY and CDR2 FYNNEI. The V and J ends lost 8 bases and 7 bases respectively, with 21 bases between them. The CDR3 is 16 amino acids. CDR3 amino acids: CASAITGSPWNSPLHF. Written as DNA, the CDR3 is TGTGCCAGCGCAATTACGGGGTCACCCTGGAATTCACCCCTCCACTTT. The full variable domain, with the rest looked up from reference TRBV2 and TRBJ1-6, is EPEVTQTPSHQVTQMGQEVILRCVPISNHLYFYWYRQILGQKVEFLVSFYNNEISEKSEIFDDQFSVERPDGSNFTLKIRSTKLEDSAMYFCASAITGSPWNSPLHFGNGTRLTVT.

This clone appeared a single time. The chain has TRBV19 and TRBJ2-1; 14 nucleotides agree with TRBD2. CDR1 and CDR2 (germline): LNHDA, SQIVND (reference sequence). The CDR3 length is 14 residues. V shed 5 bases and J 11 bases; nucleotides not matched to a gene: 5. The CDR3 protein is CASSEGLAGAKQFF. CDR3 sequence (DNA): TGTGCCAGTAGTGAGGGACTAGCGGGGGCGAAGCAGTTCTTC.